A single sample gave rise to the 7 T cell receptor beta chains below, sequenced in a study of T cells after yellow fever vaccination. TCRdb called the 5' RACE reads again in MiXCR, with one record for every CDR3 protein. Of around 230,000 distinct CDR3 sequences listed, roughly 6.8% are singletons. This sample comprised CD4+ T cells sorted from PBMCs, obtained on the day of the yellow fever booster vaccination. Receptors were obtained from a man aged 25-40 years who received the YFV17D yellow fever vaccine.

V and J are TRBV11-2 and TRBJ2-6, with TRBD1 matching 9 bases. V shed 4 bases and J 3 bases; nucleotides not matched to a gene: 10. This CDR3 comprises 18 residues. Germline V lookup: CDR1 SGHAT, CDR2 FQNNGV. The CDR3 loop is CASSSRDRDPVGANVLTF. CDR3 coding DNA: TGTGCCAGCAGCTCCCGGGACAGGGACCCGGTTGGGGCCAACGTCCTGACTTTC.

This clonotype was observed at least ten times. This rearrangement joins TRBV20-1 to TRBJ2-7; D may match TRBD1 or TRBD2 (6 bases each). Trimming removed 0 bases at V and 4 bases at J, with 16 bases between. CDR1 DFQATT and CDR2 SNEGSKA come from the germline V gene (reference sequence). This CDR3 region has 15 residues. The CDR3 coding sequence is TGCAGTGCTAGAGATCCGAGGGGGACTGGTTACGAGCAGTACTTC. Amino acid sequence: CSARDPRGTGYEQYF.

In this sample, this clonotype turned up many times. The V and J genes are TRBV24-1 and TRBJ2-3; 7 nucleotides match TRBD2. Germline V lookup: CDR1 KGHDR, CDR2 SFDVKD. V lost 4 bases and J lost 0; bases outside the gene matches: 6. There are 16 residues in the CDR3. The CDR3 here is CATSETGGTSTDTQYF. The CDR3 coding sequence is TGTGCCACCAGTGAGACGGGAGGTACTAGCACAGATACGCAGTATTTT.

J is TRBJ2-3 and V is TRBV6-5; tentative D call: TRBD2 (7 bases). V was trimmed by 2 bases and J by 0 bases, leaving 15 bases between them. CDR3 length: 17 residues. Germline CDR1 reads MNHEY; CDR2 reads SVGAGI. The CDR3 region is CASSYTRGAASTDTQYF. DNA for the CDR3: TGTGCCAGCAGTTACACCCGGGGGGCGGCTAGCACAGATACGCAGTATTTT.

The chain combines TRBV20-1 with TRBJ2-5; D gene uncertain. Germline CDR1 DFQATT, CDR2 SNEGSKA (reference sequence). CDR3 length: 13 residues. V lost 4 bases and J lost 4, with 13 bases in between. CDR3 DNA sequence: TGCAGTGCTAATTGGAATATAGGAGAGACCCAGTACTTC. This codes for CSANWNIGETQYF.

The J gene is TRBJ2-5, the V gene TRBV20-1, with 9 bases that match TRBD2. The CDR3 is made up of 15 amino acids. CDR1 is DFQATT and CDR2 is SNEGSKA in the germline V gene (reference sequence). With 5 bases clipped from V and 2 bases from J, the junction kept 9 bases outside the gene matches. Written as DNA, the CDR3 is TGCAGTGCTTATAGACTAGCGGAGATTCAAGAGACCCAGTACTTC. Residues: CSAYRLAEIQETQYF.

The chain has TRBV28 and TRBJ2-1, with D possibly TRBD2 on 6 matching bases. Trimming took off 6 bases at V and 4 bases at J, with 19 bases between the two ends. This CDR3 is built from 16 residues. Germline CDR1 MDHEN, CDR2 SYDVKM. DNA for the CDR3: TGTGCCAGCAGCTCTGCCTTCGGGAGAGAGTACAATGAGCAGTTCTTC. This translates into CASSSAFGREYNEQFF.